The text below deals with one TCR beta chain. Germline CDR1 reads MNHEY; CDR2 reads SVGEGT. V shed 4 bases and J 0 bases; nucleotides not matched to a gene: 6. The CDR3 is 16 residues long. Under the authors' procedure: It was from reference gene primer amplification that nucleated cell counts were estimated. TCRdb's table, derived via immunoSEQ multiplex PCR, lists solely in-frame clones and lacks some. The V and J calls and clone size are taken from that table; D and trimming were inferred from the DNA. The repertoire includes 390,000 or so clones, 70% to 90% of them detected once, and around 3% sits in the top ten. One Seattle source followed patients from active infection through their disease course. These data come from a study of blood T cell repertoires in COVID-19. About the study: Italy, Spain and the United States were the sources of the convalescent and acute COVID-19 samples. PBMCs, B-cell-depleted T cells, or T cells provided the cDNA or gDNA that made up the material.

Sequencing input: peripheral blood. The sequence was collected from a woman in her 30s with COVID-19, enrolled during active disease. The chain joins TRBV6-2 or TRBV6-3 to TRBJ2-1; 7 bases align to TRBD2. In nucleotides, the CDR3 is TGTGCCAGCAGTTCCGGCGGCGGGAGCTCCTACAATGAGCAGTTCTTC. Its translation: CASSSGGGSSYNEQFF.